This TCR beta chain derives from a study of T cell repertoires in cytomegalovirus infection. On the study more broadly: Indications came from public TCR beta signatures; they pointed to CMV infection and to a matching HLA type. Whole-study results and caveats: Accumulated public TCR beta family frequency recognized individuals carrying CMV together with the relevant HLA. The ex vivo response was dominated by HLA-C-restricted CMV-specific TCR beta clonotypes.

This clonotype came up many times. The antigen is unknown. Germline V gene sequence: CDR1 ENHRY, CDR2 SYGVKD. The V gene lost 3 bases and the J gene lost 6 bases, with 13 bases spanning the gap. The CDR3 loop spans 14 amino acids. MiXCR, applied by TCRdb to the reads, yields one record per CDR3 protein. The sample consists of some 230,000 distinct CDR3 sequences, 20% to 25% of them appearing once. Sequenced: CD8+ T cells from PBMCs. The TCR originated in a human donor in good health (CMV status not recorded). Some clones in this sample may be carry-over from other donors' samples. The chain couples TRBV10-3 to TRBJ2-3; D might be TRBD2 (6 bases). Here the CDR3 DNA reads TGTGCCATCAGTGATTCTAGCGAGTTGGATACGCAGTATTTT. Encoded protein: CAISDSSELDTQYF.